These 27 T cell receptor beta chains originate from one sample sequenced in a study of cytomegalovirus exposure and HLA in healthy donors. The primer mix had 60 Vbeta and 13 Jbeta primers. Measured with immunoSEQ multiplex PCR; TCRdb has only the in-frame clones, and not every one. The table shows 100,000 to 150,000 clones, with 64% occurring only once. The sequencing sample was made of PBMCs. The receptors stem from a woman aged 35 to 49 in good health and CMV-seronegative.

V usage is TRBV9 and J usage is TRBJ1-4, with 7 bases identical to TRBD1. CDR1 and CDR2 (germline): SGDLS, YYNGEE. The trim removed 3 bases at V and 2 bases at J, leaving 4 bases unmatched. The CDR3 sequence is 15 residues long. The CDR3 nucleotides are TGTGCCAGCAGCGCTGTACAGGGGACTAATGAAAAACTGTTTTTT. Its protein product is CASSAVQGTNEKLFF.

V usage is TRBV9 and J usage is TRBJ1-4; maybe TRBD1 (5 bases). Per germline, CDR1 SGDLS and CDR2 YYNGEE. The CDR3 spans 15 residues. V lost 0 bases and J lost 8, with 14 bases in between. CDR3 in amino acids: CASSVDRQGGEKLFF. The DNA of the CDR3 is TGTGCCAGCAGCGTAGACCGGCAGGGAGGCGAAAAACTGTTTTTT.

The V gene is TRBV28, the J gene TRBJ1-6; possibly TRBD1 for D (5 bases). This CDR3 region has 12 residues. The germline V gene encodes CDR1 MDHEN and CDR2 SYDVKM. Trimming stripped 4 bases from V and 9 bases from J, with 7 bases between. Here the CDR3 reads CASSSGFSPLHF. In DNA form, the CDR3 reads TGTGCCAGCAGTTCAGGGTTTTCACCCCTCCACTTT.

This clone appeared once. Here the CDR3 reads CAWSGGTSHEQYF. For the CDR3, the DNA is TGTGCCTGGAGTGGAGGGACTAGCCACGAGCAGTACTTC. V is TRBV30 and J is TRBJ2-7, with 9 bases identical to TRBD2. CDR3 length: 13 amino acids. Per the germline V gene, CDR1 is GTSNPN and CDR2 is SVGIG (reference sequence). Losses at the gene ends were 1 base for V and 5 bases for J; bases not matched to a gene: 3.

The chain links TRBV7-2 to TRBJ2-4, with D possibly matching TRBD2 (5 bases). Trimming shortened V by 1 base and J by 1 base, and 5 bases separated the two germline ends. This CDR3 region has 14 residues. CDR1 is SGHTA, CDR2 FQGNSA, per germline. The DNA of the CDR3 is TGTGCCAGCAGCTTAGGAGGGGCCAAAAACATTCAGTACTTC. Amino acid sequence: CASSLGGAKNIQYF.

The genes are TRBV27 and TRBJ1-5; 9 bases align to TRBD1. V shed 5 bases and J 5 bases; nucleotides not matched to a gene: 4. CDR3 length: 14 amino acids. CDR1 and CDR2 from the germline V gene are MNHEY and SMNVEV (reference sequence). CDR3 region: CASSPWTGDQPQHF. The CDR3 DNA reads as TGTGCCAGCAGTCCCTGGACAGGGGATCAGCCCCAGCATTTT.

The chain uses TRBV6-6 and TRBJ1-2, with a possible D match to TRBD1 (6 bases). This CDR3 contains 13 residues. V lost 6 bases and J lost 6, with 14 bases in between. Germline values: CDR1 MNHNY, CDR2 SVGAGI (reference sequence). This CDR3 reads CASSSGQLNGYTF. CDR3 bases: TGTGCCAGCAGCTCTGGACAGCTCAATGGCTACACCTTC.

The chain links TRBV2 to TRBJ1-2; TRBD1 matches at 9 bases. Losses at the gene ends were 7 bases for V and 8 bases for J; bases not matched to a gene: 11. The CDR3 length is 14 residues. In germline, CDR1 is SNHLY, CDR2 FYNNEI. The CDR3 nucleotides read TGTGCCAGCACCTCGGGACAGGGAAGACGGGGCTACACCTTC. Translating it yields CASTSGQGRRGYTF.

The rearrangement joins TRBV5-1 to TRBJ1-4; D might be TRBD1 (6 bases). The CDR3 consists of 15 residues. From germline, CDR1 is SGHRS and CDR2 YFSETQ. Trimming removed 4 bases at V and 4 bases at J, with 14 bases between. CDR3 nucleotide sequence: TGCGCCAGCAGCGGAGGACAGAAAATTAATGAAAAACTGTTTTTT. This translates into CASSGGQKINEKLFF.

V and J are TRBV27 and TRBJ1-6; no reliable D call. CDR3 length: 18 amino acids. Germline V gene sequence: CDR1 MNHEY, CDR2 SMNVEV (reference sequence). V gave up 2 bases and J gave up 4 bases, with 18 bases separating them. The CDR3 bases are TGTGCCAGCAGTTTAAGAGGCCCAGAAGAATCTTATAATTCACCCCTCCACTTT. It specifies CASSLRGPEESYNSPLHF.

The rearrangement joins TRBV7-6 to TRBJ2-2; D not resolved. CDR1 SGHVS and CDR2 FNYEAQ come from the germline V gene. Trimming removed 5 bases at V and 8 bases at J, with 9 bases between. The CDR3 is 12 residues long. The CDR3 region is CASSAQTGELFF. DNA of the CDR3: TGTGCCAGCAGCGCCCAGACAGGGGAGCTGTTTTTT. The full variable domain, completed using reference TRBV7-6 and TRBJ2-2, is GAGVSQSPRYKVTKRGQDVALRCDPISGHVSLYWYRQALGQGPEFLTYFNYEAQQDKSGLPNDRFSAERPEGSISTLTIQRTEQRDSAMYRCASSAQTGELFFGEGSRLTVL.

This chain connects TRBV10-3 to TRBJ1-1; TRBD1 is a possible D gene (5 bases). V lost 5 bases to trimming and J lost 2 bases, with 9 bases between them. The CDR3 length is 13 residues. The germline V gene encodes CDR1 ENHRY and CDR2 SYGVKD. The CDR3 bases are TGTGCCATCAGTTCCCAGGGTAACACTGAAGCTTTCTTT. It translates to CAISSQGNTEAFF.

V gene TRBV14 combines with J gene TRBJ1-2, with TRBD1 identical over 12 bases. V was clipped by 1 base and J by 4 bases; unmatched bases: 1. Germline lookup yields CDR1 SGHDN and CDR2 FVKESK. CDR3 length: 15 residues. For the CDR3, the DNA is TGTGCCAGCAGCCAAGCGGGACAGGGGGCCTATGGCTACACCTTC. This codes for CASSQAGQGAYGYTF.

The chain is built from TRBV5-6 and TRBJ1-2; TRBD1 agrees at 7 bases. The CDR3 totals 15 residues. V was pared by 0 bases and J by 8 bases, with 10 bases of the junction left unmatched. The germline V gene has CDR1 SGHDT and CDR2 YYEEEE. The CDR3 protein is CASSLAGALGQGYTF. The CDR3 DNA sequence: TGTGCCAGCAGCTTGGCCGGCGCCCTGGGACAGGGCTACACCTTC. The full variable domain, completed using reference TRBV5-6 and TRBJ1-2, is DAGVTQSPTHLIKTRGQQVTLRCSPKSGHDTVSWYQQALGQGPQFIFQYYEEEERQRGNFPDRFSGHQFPNYSSELNVNALLLGDSALYLCASSLAGALGQGYTFGSGTRLTVV.

The V and J genes are TRBV27 and TRBJ1-2; 12 bases are shared with TRBD1. The germline V gene encodes CDR1 MNHEY and CDR2 SMNVEV (reference sequence). This CDR3 has 15 residues. Trimming took 6 bases from V and 4 from J; bases not matched to a gene: 6. CDR3 residues: CASRRGTGGIYGYTF. The CDR3 DNA sequence: TGTGCCAGCAGGAGAGGGACAGGGGGCATCTATGGCTACACCTTC.

This clone appeared a single time. This sequence joins TRBV2 and TRBJ2-1, with 10 nucleotides matching TRBD2. This CDR3 has 15 residues. V lost 7 bases, J lost 9 bases, and 12 bases stayed unmatched. Germline CDR1 reads SNHLY; CDR2 reads FYNNEI. The CDR3 nucleotides are TGTGCCAGCAAAACGAGCGGGGGGGCCGCGGGTGAGCAGTTCTTC. Translating gives CASKTSGGAAGEQFF.

The rearrangement uses TRBV5-1 and TRBJ2-1, with D possibly being TRBD1 (6 bases). This CDR3 region has 14 residues. Germline CDR1 reads SGHRS; CDR2 reads YFSETQ. V was clipped by 4 bases and J by 7 bases, with 15 bases between them. The CDR3 sequence is CASSGGEGWNEQFF. CDR3 in DNA: TGCGCCAGCAGCGGGGGCGAGGGATGGAATGAGCAGTTCTTC.

V and J are TRBV4-3 and TRBJ1-2; maybe TRBD1 (5 bases). CDR3 length: 14 amino acids. The V gene lost 6 bases and the J gene lost 8 bases, with 19 bases spanning the gap. The germline gives CDR1 LGHNA, CDR2 YSLEER. DNA of the CDR3: TGCGCCAGCAGTCCTGGTGGTCAGGGTCGAGGCTACACCTTC. Residues: CASSPGGQGRGYTF.

V gene TRBV28 combines with J gene TRBJ2-7; no clear D gene. The CDR3 contains 13 residues. CDR1 and CDR2 (germline): MDHEN, SYDVKM. Trimming stripped 5 bases from V and 3 bases from J, with 11 bases between. CDR3 nucleotide sequence: TGTGCCAGCAGTGGGCCACCCTTCTACGAGCAGTACTTC. It yields the protein CASSGPPFYEQYF.

The V gene is TRBV30, the J gene TRBJ1-5; D ambiguous. V shed 5 bases and J shed 0 bases, with 8 bases lying between them. In germline, CDR1 is GTSNPN, CDR2 SVGIG (reference sequence). This CDR3 has 13 residues. CDR3 in amino acids: CAWDIDSNQPQHF. DNA for the CDR3: TGTGCCTGGGACATTGATAGCAATCAGCCCCAGCATTTT.

CDR3 bases: TGTGCCAGCAGTTTCGACAGGGGGCCCGGAAACACCATATATTTT. This encodes CASSFDRGPGNTIYF. The chain uses TRBV6-5 and TRBJ1-3; 10 positions match TRBD1. CDR3 size: 15 residues. J gave up 4 bases and V 4 bases, and 4 bases lay outside the gene matches. CDR1 is MNHEY and CDR2 is SVGAGI in the germline V gene.

V and J are TRBV5-4 and TRBJ1-4, with 8 bases that match TRBD1. Germline-derived CDR1 and CDR2 are SGHNT and YYREEE (reference sequence). The CDR3 loop spans 15 amino acids. The junction had 4 bases not matched to a gene; V was cut back by 2 bases and J by 4 bases. CDR3 coding DNA: TGTGCCAGCAGCTTCACAGGGGGAAGTAATGAAAAACTGTTTTTT. It yields the protein CASSFTGGSNEKLFF. Together with reference TRBV5-4 and TRBJ1-4, the CDR3 gives the full variable domain: ETGVTQSPTHLIKTRGQQVTLRCSSQSGHNTVSWYQQALGQGPQFIFQYYREEENGRGNFPPRFSGLQFPNYSSELNVNALELDDSALYLCASSFTGGSNEKLFFGSGTQLSVL.

The rearrangement links TRBV30 to TRBJ2-7, with a tentative D call TRBD1 (6 bases). The CDR3 covers 14 residues. Germline V gene data show CDR1 as GTSNPN and CDR2 as SVGIG (reference sequence). Trimming removed 5 bases at V and 3 bases at J, with 17 bases between. The CDR3 loop reads CAWDFGTTSYEQYF. CDR3 bases: TGTGCCTGGGACTTTGGGACAACCAGCTACGAGCAGTACTTC.

The chain employs TRBV19 and TRBJ1-4; D is ambiguous. The V gene's germline CDR1 is LNHDA and CDR2 SQIVND (reference sequence). The CDR3 sequence is 15 residues long. V was pared by 4 bases and J by 4 bases, with 13 bases between. The CDR3, as DNA: TGTGCCAGTAGTAACCCATGGGCTTATAATGAAAAACTGTTTTTT. Translating gives CASSNPWAYNEKLFF.

The chain has TRBV28 and TRBJ2-3; 7 bases fit TRBD2. Germline V gene sequence: CDR1 MDHEN, CDR2 SYDVKM. Unmatched junction bases numbered 7, after V lost 2 bases and J lost 5 bases. This CDR3 comprises 15 residues. The CDR3 DNA sequence: TGTGCCAGCAGTTTAACGAGCGGGGTCGGAGATACGCAGTATTTT. Translating it yields CASSLTSGVGDTQYF.

V gene TRBV19 combines with J gene TRBJ1-2; D remains unclear. V was pared by 3 bases and J by 4 bases, with 12 bases between. The CDR3 consists of 14 residues. The germline CDR1 and CDR2 sequences are LNHDA and SQIVND (reference sequence). CDR3 residues: CASSIGQPSYGYTF. The CDR3 nucleotides read TGTGCCAGTAGTATCGGTCAACCATCCTATGGCTACACCTTC. Based on the CDR3 plus reference TRBV19 and TRBJ1-2, the full variable domain is DGGITQSPKYLFRKEGQNVTLSCEQNLNHDAMYWYRQDPGQGLRLIYYSQIVNDFQKGDIAEGYSVSREKKESFPLTVTSAQKNPTAFYLCASSIGQPSYGYTFGSGTRLTVV.

This chain links TRBV30 with TRBJ1-2, with TRBD1 matching over 10 bases. Germline V gene data show CDR1 as GTSNPN and CDR2 as SVGIG (reference sequence). After removal of 4 bases from V and 2 bases from J, the junction contained 7 bases not matched to a gene. This CDR3 is 15 amino acids long. DNA for the CDR3: TGTGCCTGGACTCGGAGGACAGGGGGAAACTATGGCTACACCTTC. It encodes CAWTRRTGGNYGYTF. Complete variable domain (other parts from reference TRBV30 and TRBJ1-2): SQTIHQWPATLVQPVGSPLSLECTVEGTSNPNLYWYRQAAGRGLQLLFYSVGIGQISSEVPQNLSASRPQDRQFILSSKKLLLSDSGFYLCAWTRRTGGNYGYTFGSGTRLTVV.